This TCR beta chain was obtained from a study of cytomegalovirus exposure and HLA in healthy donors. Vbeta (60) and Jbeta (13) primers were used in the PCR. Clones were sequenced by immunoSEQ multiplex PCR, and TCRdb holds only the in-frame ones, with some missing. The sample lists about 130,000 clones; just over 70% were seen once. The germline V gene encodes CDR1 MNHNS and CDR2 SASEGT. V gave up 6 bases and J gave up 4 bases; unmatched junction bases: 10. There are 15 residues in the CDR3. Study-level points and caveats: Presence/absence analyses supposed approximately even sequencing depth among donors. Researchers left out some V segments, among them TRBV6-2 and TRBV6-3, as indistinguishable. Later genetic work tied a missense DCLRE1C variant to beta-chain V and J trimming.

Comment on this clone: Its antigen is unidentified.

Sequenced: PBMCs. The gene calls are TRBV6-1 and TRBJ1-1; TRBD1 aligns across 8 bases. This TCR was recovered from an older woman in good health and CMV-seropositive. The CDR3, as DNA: TGTGCCAGCAGCGATCAGGGGGCGTTGGTCACTGAAGCTTTCTTT. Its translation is CASSDQGALVTEAFF.